The 2 T cell receptor beta chains below were found in one sample sequenced in a study of blood T cell repertoires in COVID-19 (dated by TCRdb to the early 2020s). Libraries were prepared through the immunoSEQ multiplex PCR assay. TCRdb re-hosts the immuneACCESS table, in-frame sequences only. Its copies lack some clones; in the studies checked, an unresolved V gene accounts for under half of them, and the cause for the rest is not known. The sample records 250,000 to 300,000 clones, approximately 86% of which are singletons. Of the sample, 3.6% falls within the top ten clones. The sequenced sample consisted of peripheral blood. The receptors here all came from a man aged 18 to 30 with active or convalescent COVID-19.

This CDR3 is CASSAGTGGAETQYF. The CDR3 DNA sequence: TGTGCCAGCAGCGCGGGGACAGGGGGCGCGGAGACCCAGTACTTC. This sequence joins TRBV9 and TRBJ2-5; 12 nucleotides agree with TRBD1. The V and J ends lost 3 bases and 5 bases, in that order; junction bases with no gene match: 5. Germline-derived CDR1 and CDR2 are SGDLS and YYNGEE. This CDR3 spans 15 amino acids. The entire variable domain, with the rest obtained from reference TRBV9 and TRBJ2-5, is as follows: DSGVTQTPKHLITATGQRVTLRCSPRSGDLSVYWYQQSLDQGLQFLIQYYNGEERAKGNILERFSAQQFPDLHSELNLSSLELGDSALYFCASSAGTGGAETQYFGPGTRLLVL.

The genes are TRBV9 and TRBJ2-1; D is perhaps TRBD2 (6 bases). Trimming stripped 3 bases from V and 9 bases from J, with 7 bases between. The germline V gene encodes CDR1 SGDLS and CDR2 YYNGEE. The CDR3 is 11 amino acids. The CDR3 DNA reads as TGTGCCAGCAGCGCGGGGGTTGAGCAGTTCTTC. Its protein is CASSAGVEQFF.